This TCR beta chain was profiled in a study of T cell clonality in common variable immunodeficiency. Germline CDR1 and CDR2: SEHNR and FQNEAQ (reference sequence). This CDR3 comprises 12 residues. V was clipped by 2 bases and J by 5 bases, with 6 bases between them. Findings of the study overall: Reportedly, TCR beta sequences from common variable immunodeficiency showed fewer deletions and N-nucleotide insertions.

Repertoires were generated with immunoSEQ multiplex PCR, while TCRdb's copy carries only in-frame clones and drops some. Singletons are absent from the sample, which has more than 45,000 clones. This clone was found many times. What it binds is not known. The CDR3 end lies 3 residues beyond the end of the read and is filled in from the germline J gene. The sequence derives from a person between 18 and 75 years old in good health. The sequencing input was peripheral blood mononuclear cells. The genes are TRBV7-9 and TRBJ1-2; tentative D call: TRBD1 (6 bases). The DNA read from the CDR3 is TGTGCCAGCAGCTTAAGGGGGTATGGC. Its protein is CASSLRGYG. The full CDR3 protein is CASSLRGYGYTF.